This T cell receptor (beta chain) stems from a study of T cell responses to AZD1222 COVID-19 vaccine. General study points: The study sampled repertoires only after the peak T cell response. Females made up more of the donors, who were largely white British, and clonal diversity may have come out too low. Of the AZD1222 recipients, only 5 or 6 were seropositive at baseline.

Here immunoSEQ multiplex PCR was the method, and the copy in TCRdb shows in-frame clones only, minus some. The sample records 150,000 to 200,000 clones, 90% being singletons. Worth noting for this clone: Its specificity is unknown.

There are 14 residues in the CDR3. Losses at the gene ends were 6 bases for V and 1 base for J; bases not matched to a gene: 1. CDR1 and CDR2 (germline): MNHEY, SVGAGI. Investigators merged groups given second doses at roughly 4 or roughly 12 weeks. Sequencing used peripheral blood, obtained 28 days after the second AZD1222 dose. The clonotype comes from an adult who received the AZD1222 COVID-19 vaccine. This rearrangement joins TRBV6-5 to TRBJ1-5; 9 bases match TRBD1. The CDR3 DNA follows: TGTGCCAGCAGGGGACAGGGAAGCAATCAGCCCCAGCATTTT. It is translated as CASRGQGSNQPQHF.